The 19 T cell receptor beta chains below were found in one sample sequenced in a study of cytomegalovirus exposure and HLA in healthy donors. The PCR made use of 60 Vbeta and 13 Jbeta primers. Assay: immunoSEQ multiplex PCR; the TCRdb copy retains only in-frame clones and omits some. The sample contains about 180,000 clones, roughly 87% of which appear only once. The sample was PBMCs. These TCRs come from a man aged 40-49 years in good health and CMV-seronegative.

The V call is TRBV6-5, the J call TRBJ2-1, with TRBD2 matching 7 bases. Germline values: CDR1 MNHEY, CDR2 SVGAGI. The ends lost 0 bases at V and 2 bases at J; junction bases unmatched: 4. The CDR3 has 16 amino acids. DNA of the CDR3: TGTGCCAGCAGTTACTCGGGAGCGGGGCCCTACAATGAGCAGTTCTTC. Translated: CASSYSGAGPYNEQFF.

V is TRBV7-8 and J is TRBJ2-6; 8 nucleotides align to TRBD1. CDR1 is SGHVS, CDR2 FQNEAQ, per germline. This CDR3 is built from 20 residues. With V trimmed by 7 bases and J by 0 bases, 17 bases remained unmatched. The CDR3 region is CASIINGARTGSSGANVLTF. CDR3 nucleotide sequence: TGTGCCAGCATCATTAATGGGGCCCGGACAGGGAGCTCTGGGGCCAACGTCCTGACTTTC. Combining the CDR3 with reference TRBV7-8 and TRBJ2-6 gives the whole variable domain GAGVSQSPRYKVAKRGQDVALRCDPISGHVSLFWYQQALGQGPEFLTYFQNEAQLDKSGLPSDRFFAERPEGSVSTLKIQRTQQEDSAVYLCASIINGARTGSSGANVLTFGAGSRLTVL.

V gene TRBV7-3 combines with J gene TRBJ2-5, with D hard to call. CDR1 and CDR2 from the germline V gene are SGHTA and FQGTGA. V was cut by 5 bases and J by 1 base, with 8 bases left in between. This CDR3 has 13 residues. In DNA, the CDR3 is TGTGCCAGCAGCCTCTTAGCCCAAGAGACCCAGTACTTC. Its protein is CASSLLAQETQYF. Full variable domain (missing parts from reference TRBV7-3 and TRBJ2-5): GAGVSQTPSNKVTEKGKYVELRCDPISGHTALYWYRQSLGQGPEFLIYFQGTGAADDSGLPNDRFFAVRPEGSVSTLKIQRTERGDSAVYLCASSLLAQETQYFGPGTRLLVL.

The chain combines TRBV29-1 with TRBJ2-4; no clear D gene. V lost 5 bases and J 0 bases, leaving 11 bases between the germline ends. CDR3 length: 14 amino acids. Per the germline V gene, CDR1 is SQVTM and CDR2 is ANQGSEA. CDR3 coding DNA: TGCAGCGTTCGTGGGCCTTTAGCCAAAAACATTCAGTACTTC. Translation: CSVRGPLAKNIQYF.

This chain joins TRBV27 and TRBJ2-2; D might be TRBD1 (6 bases). Trimming pared 4 bases from V and 0 bases from J, leaving 15 bases between. Germline loops: CDR1 MNHEY, CDR2 SMNVEV (reference sequence). The CDR3 runs 17 residues. CDR3 residues: CASSYFGQKANTGELFF. Here the CDR3 DNA reads TGTGCCAGCAGTTATTTTGGACAGAAAGCGAACACCGGGGAGCTGTTTTTT.

In its sample, this clone was seen a few times. The CDR3 DNA is TGTGCCAGCAGTATACCGGGACAAGGAAACATTCAGTACTTC. Translating gives CASSIPGQGNIQYF. The rearrangement links TRBV28 to TRBJ2-4, with D possibly being TRBD1 (6 bases). Germline assignment: CDR1 MDHEN and CDR2 SYDVKM. V was pared by 5 bases and J by 6 bases, with 14 bases between. The CDR3 sequence is 14 residues long. The complete variable domain, with remaining parts taken from reference TRBV28 and TRBJ2-4, reads DVKVTQSSRYLVKRTGEKVFLECVQDMDHENMFWYRQDPGLGLRLIYFSYDVKMKEKGDIPEGYSVSREKKERFSLILESASTNQTSMYLCASSIPGQGNIQYFGAGTRLSVL.

The chain carries TRBV6-1 and TRBJ1-2; D is unclear. Trimming cost V 4 bases and J 5 bases, with 8 bases left between them. Germline CDR1 and CDR2: MNHNS and SASEGT. CDR3 length equals 12 residues. The CDR3 DNA follows: TGTGCCAGCAGTGTGTCGGTTTATGGCTACACCTTC. Protein product: CASSVSVYGYTF.

This clone was seen a few times. This chain joins TRBV7-8 and TRBJ2-3, with D possibly being TRBD2 (6 bases). The germline V and J ends were trimmed by 2 bases and 2 bases, with 14 bases remaining between them. This CDR3 has 16 residues. CDR1 and CDR2 from the germline V gene are SGHVS and FQNEAQ. The CDR3 bases are TGTGCCAGCAGCTTACAGCTGGCGGGACCCACAGATACGCAGTATTTT. It translates to CASSLQLAGPTDTQYF.

The rearrangement joins TRBV21-1 to TRBJ1-2. TRBV21-1 is reported as a pseudogene. The CDR3 covers 14 residues. CDR3 amino acids: CASSPQRSHYGYTF. The CDR3 DNA reads as TGTGCCAGCAGCCCCCAAAGGAGTCACTATGGCTACACCTTC.

This clone was picked up one time. V usage is TRBV28 and J usage is TRBJ2-2; D unclear. Germline V gene lookup returns CDR1 MDHEN and CDR2 SYDVKM. Trimming cost V 8 bases and J 6 bases, with 13 bases left between them. The CDR3 runs to 13 residues. DNA for the CDR3: TGTGCCAGCCGTCTACGCCTACCCGGGGAGCTGTTTTTT. Protein product: CASRLRLPGELFF.

The chain recombines TRBV28 with TRBJ2-7, with a tentative D call TRBD2 (5 bases). Germline V gene lookup returns CDR1 MDHEN and CDR2 SYDVKM. Trimming took 5 bases from V and 5 from J, leaving 16 bases between them. The CDR3 consists of 14 residues. Here the CDR3 reads CASSPFEGYDEQYF. The CDR3 coding sequence is TGTGCCAGCAGTCCCTTTGAGGGCTACGACGAGCAGTACTTC.

CDR3: CASSQDYRTGYEQYF. The CDR3, as DNA: TGTGCCAGCAGCCAAGATTATAGGACAGGATACGAGCAGTACTTC. The J gene is TRBJ2-7, the V gene TRBV4-2; TRBD1 aligns across 7 bases. CDR1 and CDR2 from the germline V gene are LGHNA and YNFKEQ. V lost 0 bases and J lost 4; bases outside the gene matches: 6. The CDR3 extends over 15 amino acids.

The V and J genes are TRBV2 and TRBJ1-5, with D tentatively TRBD1 (5 bases). The CDR3 is 15 amino acids. CDR1 is SNHLY and CDR2 is FYNNEI in the germline V gene. V dropped 6 bases and J dropped 5 bases, with 17 bases sitting between them. This CDR3 is CASREGQGTHQPQHF. CDR3 bases: TGTGCCAGCAGGGAGGGGCAGGGCACCCATCAGCCCCAGCATTTT.

The V call is TRBV6-6, the J call TRBJ2-7; D not resolved. Trimming stripped 10 bases from V and 7 bases from J, with 14 bases between. This CDR3 comprises 11 residues. Per germline, CDR1 MNHNY and CDR2 SVGAGI (reference sequence). CDR3 in amino acids: CAISQFWEQYF. CDR3 coding DNA: TGTGCCATCAGCCAGTTCTGGGAGCAGTACTTC.

The chain combines TRBV5-8 with TRBJ2-7; D may be TRBD1 (6 bases). V was shortened by 0 bases and J by 2 bases, with 12 bases between the two germline ends. The CDR3 spans 15 residues. CDR1 and CDR2 (germline): SGHTS, YDEGEE. The CDR3 DNA is TGTGCCAGCAGCTTGGGAACAGGGAACCCCTACGAGCAGTACTTC. Its protein is CASSLGTGNPYEQYF.

Concerning this clone itself: This sample includes further DNA sequences coding for the same CDR3. This chain links TRBV5-5 with TRBJ1-5; D remains ambiguous. V lost 0 bases to trimming and J lost 2 bases, with 6 bases between them. This CDR3 is 14 amino acids long. Per the germline V gene, CDR1 is SGHKS and CDR2 is YYEKEE (reference sequence). The CDR3 reads CASSLEAGNQPQHF. The CDR3 bases are TGTGCCAGCAGCTTGGAAGCCGGCAATCAGCCCCAGCATTTT. Combining the CDR3 with reference TRBV5-5 and TRBJ1-5 gives the whole variable domain DAGVTQSPTHLIKTRGQQVTLRCSPISGHKSVSWYQQVLGQGPQFIFQYYEKEERGRGNFPDRFSARQFPNYSSELNVNALLLGDSALYLCASSLEAGNQPQHFGDGTRLSIL.

This clone was found once. The V call is TRBV2, the J call TRBJ2-5; 7 nucleotides agree with TRBD2. The germline V gene has CDR1 SNHLY and CDR2 FYNNEI. With 5 bases clipped from V and 9 bases from J, the junction kept 12 bases outside the gene matches. This CDR3 contains 14 residues. In nucleotides, the CDR3 is TGTGCCAGCAGTTGGCTAGCGGTGCAAGCGCCCCAGTACTTC. Residues: CASSWLAVQAPQYF.

This clone was seen a handful of times. The chain is built from TRBV5-1 and TRBJ2-7, with 9 bases identical to TRBD1. Per germline, CDR1 SGHRS and CDR2 YFSETQ. The CDR3 contains 15 residues. Germline trimming cut 1 base from V and 3 bases from J; bases unmatched to any gene: 5. CDR3 sequence: CASSLIQGAGYEQYF. CDR3 sequence (DNA): TGCGCCAGCAGCTTGATACAGGGGGCGGGCTACGAGCAGTACTTC.

This clone was seen a few times. V is TRBV5-1 and J is TRBJ2-3, with 10 bases aligning to TRBD2. J gave up 1 base and V 4 bases, and 6 bases lay outside the gene matches. CDR3 length: 16 amino acids. Germline-derived CDR1 and CDR2 are SGHRS and YFSETQ. The CDR3 DNA reads TGCGCCAGCAGCCCTCAGCTAGCGGGGGGCACAGATACGCAGTATTTT. This gives the protein CASSPQLAGGTDTQYF.